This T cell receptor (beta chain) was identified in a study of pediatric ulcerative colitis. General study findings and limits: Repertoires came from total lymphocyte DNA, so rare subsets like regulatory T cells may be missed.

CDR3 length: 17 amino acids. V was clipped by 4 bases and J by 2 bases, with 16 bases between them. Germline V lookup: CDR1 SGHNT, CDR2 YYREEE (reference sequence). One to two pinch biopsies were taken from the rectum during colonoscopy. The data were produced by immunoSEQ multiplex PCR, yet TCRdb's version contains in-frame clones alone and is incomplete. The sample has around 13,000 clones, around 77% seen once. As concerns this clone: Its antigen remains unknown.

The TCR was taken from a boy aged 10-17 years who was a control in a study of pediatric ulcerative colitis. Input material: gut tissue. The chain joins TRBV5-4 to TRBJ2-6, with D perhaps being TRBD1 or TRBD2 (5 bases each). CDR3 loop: CASSPSGGGAGANVLTF. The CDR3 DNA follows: TGTGCCAGCAGCCCATCCGGTGGGGGAGCTGGGGCCAACGTCCTGACTTTC.